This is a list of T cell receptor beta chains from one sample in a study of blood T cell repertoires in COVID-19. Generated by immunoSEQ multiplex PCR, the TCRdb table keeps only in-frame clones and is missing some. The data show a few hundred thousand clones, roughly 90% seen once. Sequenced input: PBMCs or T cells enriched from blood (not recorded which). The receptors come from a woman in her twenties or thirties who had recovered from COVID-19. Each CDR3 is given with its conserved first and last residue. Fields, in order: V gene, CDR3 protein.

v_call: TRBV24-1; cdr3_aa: CATNEGAREGLNTGELFF
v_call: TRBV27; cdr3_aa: CASSPTYGQGADTQYF
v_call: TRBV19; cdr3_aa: CASSPGTGVYNSPLHF
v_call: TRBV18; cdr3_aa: CASSPGTGIQHGYTF
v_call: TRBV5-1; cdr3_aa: CASSLSGTGVGSSYEQYF
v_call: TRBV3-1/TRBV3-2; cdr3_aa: CASSRAGAETQYF
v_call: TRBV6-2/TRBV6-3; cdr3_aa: CASSLTEKSQPQHF
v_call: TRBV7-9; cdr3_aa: CASSPGEGYEQFF
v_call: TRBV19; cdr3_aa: CASSMADRGNSPLHF
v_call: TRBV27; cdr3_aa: CASSLSYGQPQHF
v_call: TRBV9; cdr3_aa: CASSVGTSRDTQYF
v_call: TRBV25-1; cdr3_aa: CASMKGDTEAFF
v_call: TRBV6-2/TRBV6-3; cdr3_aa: CASSYPGTGNTIYF
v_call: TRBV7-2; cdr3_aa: CASSLVWRASPQYF
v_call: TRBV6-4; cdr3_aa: CASSDFSDRGANYGYTF
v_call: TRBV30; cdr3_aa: CAWTQGVGNTIYF
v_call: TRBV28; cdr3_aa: CASQGFRGSFPGNTIYF
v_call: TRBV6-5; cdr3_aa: CASSSAQGLRIEAFF
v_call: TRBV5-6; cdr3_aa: CASSPQGPHEQYF
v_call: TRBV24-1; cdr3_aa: CATSEGGRGYTF
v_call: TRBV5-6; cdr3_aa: CASSFFGGSSYEQYF
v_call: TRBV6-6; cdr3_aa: CASSLGTSYNEQFF
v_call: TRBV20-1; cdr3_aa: CSAIDFPEQYF
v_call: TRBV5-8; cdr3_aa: CASSLVEGMNTEAFF
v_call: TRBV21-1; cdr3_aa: CASSKAGRGRSGYTF
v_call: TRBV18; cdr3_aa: CASSPLDGLYGYTF
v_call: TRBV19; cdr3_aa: CASRGPGANVLTF
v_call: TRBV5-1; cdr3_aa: CASSLKIAGGQYF
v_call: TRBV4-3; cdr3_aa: CASSPSGGSGANVLTF
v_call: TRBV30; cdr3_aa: CAWSATGDTGYTF
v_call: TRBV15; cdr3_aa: CATSRDEGNTEAFF
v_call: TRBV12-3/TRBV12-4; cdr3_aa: CASSFTGASEQFF
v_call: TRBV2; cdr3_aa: CASSDQGQGNQPQHF
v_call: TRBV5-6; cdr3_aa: CASSSTGLNGYTF
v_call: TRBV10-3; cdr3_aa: CAIRDRVEWTEAFF
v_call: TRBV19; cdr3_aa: CASSIQGRGFNQPQHF
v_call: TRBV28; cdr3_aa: CASKVGGQGYTEAFF
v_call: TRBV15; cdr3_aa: CATSRDMGRGEKLFF
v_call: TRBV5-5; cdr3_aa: CASSSTPRAADEKLFF
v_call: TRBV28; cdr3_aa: CASSSGAFVIWPQHF
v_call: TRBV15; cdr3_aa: CATSRDIARQYF
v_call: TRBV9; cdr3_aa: CASSVLAGESYEQYF
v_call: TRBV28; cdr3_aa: CASSLGGGLYTF
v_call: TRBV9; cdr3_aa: CASSAYGRHNTDTQYF
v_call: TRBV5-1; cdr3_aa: CASSFPRDSMNTEAFF
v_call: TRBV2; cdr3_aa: CASSEMVTGVNYGYTF
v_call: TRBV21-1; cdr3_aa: CASSKAVAGDSSNTGELFF
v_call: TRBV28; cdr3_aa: CASQRELSYNEQFF
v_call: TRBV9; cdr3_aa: CASSADAGGFSEAFF
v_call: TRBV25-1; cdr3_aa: CASSGQTNIARQYF
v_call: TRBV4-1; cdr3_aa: CASSIALGYEQFF
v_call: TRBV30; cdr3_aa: CAWRGGGNTEAFF
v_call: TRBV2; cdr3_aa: CASSAEEGNEQFF